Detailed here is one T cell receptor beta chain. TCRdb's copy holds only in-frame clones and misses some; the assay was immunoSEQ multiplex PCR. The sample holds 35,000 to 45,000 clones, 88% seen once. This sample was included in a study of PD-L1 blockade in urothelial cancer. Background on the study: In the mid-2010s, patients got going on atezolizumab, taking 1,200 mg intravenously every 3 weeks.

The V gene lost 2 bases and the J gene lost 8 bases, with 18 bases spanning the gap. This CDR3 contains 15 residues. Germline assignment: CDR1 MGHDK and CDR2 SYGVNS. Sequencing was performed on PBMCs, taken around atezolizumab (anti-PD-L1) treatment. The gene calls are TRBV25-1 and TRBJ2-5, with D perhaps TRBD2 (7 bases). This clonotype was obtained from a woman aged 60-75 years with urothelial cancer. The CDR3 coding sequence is TGTGCCAGCAGTGAACACCGGGGGGCAAACCCAACCCAGTACTTC. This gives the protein CASSEHRGANPTQYF. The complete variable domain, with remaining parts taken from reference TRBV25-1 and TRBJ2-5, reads EADIYQTPRYLVIGTGKKITLECSQTMGHDKMYWYQQDPGMELHLIHYSYGVNSTEKGDLSSESTVSRIRTEHFPLTLESARPSHTSQYLCASSEHRGANPTQYFGPGTRLLVL.